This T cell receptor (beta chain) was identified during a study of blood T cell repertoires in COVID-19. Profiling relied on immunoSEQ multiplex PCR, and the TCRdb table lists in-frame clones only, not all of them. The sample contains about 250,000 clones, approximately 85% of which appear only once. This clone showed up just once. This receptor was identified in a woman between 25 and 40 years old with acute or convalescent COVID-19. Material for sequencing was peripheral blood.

The CDR3 protein is CASKVIRGQGASNEQFF. The CDR3 DNA reads as TGTGCCAGTAAAGTTATACGGGGACAGGGGGCATCTAATGAGCAGTTCTTC. The chain combines TRBV19 with TRBJ2-1; TRBD1 agrees at 12 bases. V gave up 7 bases and J gave up 7 bases; unmatched junction bases: 14. Germline CDR1 is LNHDA and CDR2 is SQIVND (reference sequence). This CDR3 has 17 amino acids.